This TCR beta chain was sequenced in a study of shared clonotypes between healthy human individuals. The CDR3 has 13 amino acids. Germline CDR1 and CDR2: SQVTM and ANQGSEA. V lost 4 bases, J lost 3 bases, and 6 bases stayed unmatched. The table came from immunoSEQ multiplex PCR; TCRdb's copy has only in-frame clones and leaves some out. The sample has roughly 2.2 million clones; approximately 95% are singletons. The chain combines TRBV29-1 with TRBJ2-7, with TRBD1 matching over 7 bases. The sequencing sample was made of naive CD4+ T cells from PBMCs. Subset denoted: CD45RA+ positively selected. The clonotype originates from a man younger than 30 in good health. Some clones in this sample may be carry-over from other donors' samples. The CDR3 sequence is CSVVPGTDYEQYF. CDR3 DNA: TGCAGCGTTGTGCCCGGGACAGACTACGAGCAGTACTTC.